Shown below are 3 T cell receptor beta chains from a single sample sequenced in a study of glioma-infiltrating T cells after dendritic cell vaccination. Clones were read by immunoSEQ multiplex PCR, and TCRdb kept only the in-frame ones, dropping some. In the table there are some 70,000 clones, roughly 80% of which are singletons. This sample comprised blood, obtained before dendritic cell vaccination. These receptors were taken from a human donor with glioblastoma.

This clone was recorded only once. The rearrangement links TRBV2 to TRBJ2-5; D is unclear. The end of the DNA aligns better with TRBJ2-7, so the J call may be wrong. The germline V gene encodes CDR1 SNHLY and CDR2 FYNNEI. There are 14 residues in the CDR3. As DNA, the CDR3 is TGTGCCAGCAGTGTTTCCTACGGGTCCTACGAGCAGTACTTC. This codes for CASSVSYGSYEQYF.

V is TRBV7-2 and J is TRBJ2-7; 10 positions match TRBD1. V gave up 3 bases and J gave up 5 bases; unmatched junction bases: 4. Germline V lookup: CDR1 SGHTA, CDR2 FQGNSA. The CDR3 has 14 amino acids. The CDR3 nucleotides read TGTGCCAGCAGCTTTCGACAGGGGGCGCACGAGCAGTACTTC. It specifies CASSFRQGAHEQYF. Complete variable domain (other parts from reference TRBV7-2 and TRBJ2-7): GAGVSQSPSNKVTEKGKDVELRCDPISGHTALYWYRQSLGQGLEFLIYFQGNSAPDKSGLPSDRFSAERTGGSVSTLTIQRTQQEDSAVYLCASSFRQGAHEQYFGPGTRLTVT.

This clone has only one observation. The J gene is TRBJ2-7, the V gene TRBV5-6; D is unresolved. In germline, CDR1 is SGHDT, CDR2 YYEEEE. This CDR3 comprises 13 residues. V lost 1 base to trimming and J lost 2 bases, with 7 bases between them. The CDR3 region is CASSLYSTYEQYF. In DNA, the CDR3 is TGTGCCAGCAGCTTGTACTCCACCTACGAGCAGTACTTC.